Reported below is one T cell receptor beta chain. The antigen is not known. The CDR3 runs 18 residues. Germline V lookup: CDR1 SGHNT, CDR2 YENEEA. V lost 1 base to trimming and J lost 0 bases; unmatched junction nucleotides: 11. Primers: 60 Vbeta forward and 13 Jbeta reverse. Measured with immunoSEQ multiplex PCR; TCRdb has only the in-frame clones, and not every one. Seen here are 110,000 or so clones, roughly 67% observed once, and the top ten hold roughly 8.3%. The sample originates from a study of cytomegalovirus exposure and HLA in healthy donors. Study-level findings and limits: The likely explanation for a cluster of highly shared sequence variants was sequencing artifact.

This TCR derives from a man in his late teens or twenties in good health and CMV-seropositive. The specimen sequenced was PBMCs. The rearrangement uses TRBV11-3 and TRBJ2-7; the match to TRBD1 covers 8 bases. The CDR3, as DNA: TGTGCCAGCAGCTTAGTACGGACAGGGATTCAACACTCCTACGAGCAGTACTTC. It yields the protein CASSLVRTGIQHSYEQYF.